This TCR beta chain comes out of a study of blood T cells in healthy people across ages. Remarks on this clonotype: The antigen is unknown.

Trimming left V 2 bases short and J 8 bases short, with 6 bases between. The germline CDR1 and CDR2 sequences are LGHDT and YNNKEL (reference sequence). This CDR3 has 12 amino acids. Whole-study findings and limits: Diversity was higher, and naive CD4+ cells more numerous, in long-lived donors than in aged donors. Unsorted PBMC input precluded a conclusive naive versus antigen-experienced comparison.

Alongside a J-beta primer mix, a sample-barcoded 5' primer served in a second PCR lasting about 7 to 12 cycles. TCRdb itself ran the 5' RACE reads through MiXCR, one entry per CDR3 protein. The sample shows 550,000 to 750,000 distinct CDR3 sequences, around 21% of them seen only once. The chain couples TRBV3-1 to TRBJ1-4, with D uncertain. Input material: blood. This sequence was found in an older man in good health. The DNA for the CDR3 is TGTGCCAGCAGCCAACAGAGGGAAAAACTGTTTTTT. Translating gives CASSQQREKLFF.